This TCR beta chain was captured by sequencing in a study of control samples from healthy donors and cancer patients. CDR1 and CDR2 (germline): SGHTA, FQGNSA. The CDR3 has 13 amino acids. Trimming cost V 3 bases and J 3 bases, with 9 bases left between them. Data came from immunoSEQ multiplex PCR; TCRdb stores just in-frame clones and leaves some out. The sample yields about 51,000 clones, roughly 90% seen once. The origin of this receptor is a man aged 50-59 years with head and neck cancer. This chain joins TRBV7-2 and TRBJ2-7, with D perhaps given as TRBD1 or TRBD2 (6 bases each). Sequenced: PBMCs. The CDR3 is CASSFKGGYEQYF. CDR3 nucleotide sequence: TGTGCCAGCAGCTTTAAGGGGGGCTACGAGCAGTACTTC.